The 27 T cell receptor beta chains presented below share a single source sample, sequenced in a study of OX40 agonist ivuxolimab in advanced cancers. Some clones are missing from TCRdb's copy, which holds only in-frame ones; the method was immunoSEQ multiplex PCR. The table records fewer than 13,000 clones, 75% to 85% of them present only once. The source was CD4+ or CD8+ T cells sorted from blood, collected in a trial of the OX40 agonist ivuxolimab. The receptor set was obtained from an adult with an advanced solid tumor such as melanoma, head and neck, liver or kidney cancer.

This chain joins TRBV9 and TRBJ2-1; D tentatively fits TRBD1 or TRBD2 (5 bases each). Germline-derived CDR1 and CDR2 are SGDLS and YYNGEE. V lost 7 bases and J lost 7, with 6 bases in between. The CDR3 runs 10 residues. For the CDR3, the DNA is TGTGCCAGCGGGGGTAATGAGCAGTTCTTC. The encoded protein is CASGGNEQFF.

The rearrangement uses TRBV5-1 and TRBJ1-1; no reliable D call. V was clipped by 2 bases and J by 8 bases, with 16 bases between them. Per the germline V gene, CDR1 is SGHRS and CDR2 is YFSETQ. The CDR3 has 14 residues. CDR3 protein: CASSLGTLGPEAFF. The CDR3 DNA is TGCGCCAGCAGCTTAGGAACCCTCGGACCAGAAGCTTTCTTT.

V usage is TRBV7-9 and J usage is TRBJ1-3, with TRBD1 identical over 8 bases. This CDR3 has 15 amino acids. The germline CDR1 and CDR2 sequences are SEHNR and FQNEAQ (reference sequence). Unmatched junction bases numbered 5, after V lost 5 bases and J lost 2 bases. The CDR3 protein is CASSLLDRAGNTIYF. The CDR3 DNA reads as TGTGCCAGCAGCCTCCTGGACAGGGCTGGAAACACCATATATTTT.

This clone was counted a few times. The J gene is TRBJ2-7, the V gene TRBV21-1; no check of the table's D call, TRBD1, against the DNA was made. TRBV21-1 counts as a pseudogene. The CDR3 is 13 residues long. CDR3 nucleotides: TGTGCCAGTGTCCGGGACACTTCCTACGAGCAGTACTTC. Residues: CASVRDTSYEQYF.

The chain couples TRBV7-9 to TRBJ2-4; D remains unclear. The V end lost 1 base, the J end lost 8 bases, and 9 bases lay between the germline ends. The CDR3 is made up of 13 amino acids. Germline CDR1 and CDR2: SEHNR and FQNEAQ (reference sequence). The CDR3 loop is CASSLGEWDIQYF. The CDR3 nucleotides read TGTGCCAGCAGCTTAGGCGAATGGGACATTCAGTACTTC.

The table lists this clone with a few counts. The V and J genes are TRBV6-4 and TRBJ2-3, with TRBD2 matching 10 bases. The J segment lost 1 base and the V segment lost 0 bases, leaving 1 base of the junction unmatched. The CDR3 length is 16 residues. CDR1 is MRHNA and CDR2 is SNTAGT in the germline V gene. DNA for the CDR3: TGTGCCAGCAGTGACTCGGGGACTAGCGGCACAGATACGCAGTATTTT. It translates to CASSDSGTSGTDTQYF.

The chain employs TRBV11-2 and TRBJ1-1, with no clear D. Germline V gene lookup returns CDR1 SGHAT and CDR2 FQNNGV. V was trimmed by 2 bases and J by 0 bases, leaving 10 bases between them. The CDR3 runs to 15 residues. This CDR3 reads CASSLSRFLNTEAFF. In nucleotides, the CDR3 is TGTGCCAGCAGCTTAAGTAGGTTTCTGAACACTGAAGCTTTCTTT.

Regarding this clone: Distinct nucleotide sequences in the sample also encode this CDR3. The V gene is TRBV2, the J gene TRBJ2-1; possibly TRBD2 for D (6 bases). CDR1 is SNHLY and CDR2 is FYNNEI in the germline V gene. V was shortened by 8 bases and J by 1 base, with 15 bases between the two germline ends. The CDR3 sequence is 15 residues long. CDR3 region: CASQGRLESYNEQFF. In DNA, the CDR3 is TGTGCCAGCCAAGGAAGACTAGAATCCTACAATGAGCAGTTCTTC.

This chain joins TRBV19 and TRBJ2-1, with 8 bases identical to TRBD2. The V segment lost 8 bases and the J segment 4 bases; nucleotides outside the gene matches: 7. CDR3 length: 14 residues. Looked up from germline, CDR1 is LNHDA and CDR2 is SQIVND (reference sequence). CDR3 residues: CASLSGSRYNEQFF. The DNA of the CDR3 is TGTGCCAGTTTAAGCGGGAGCAGGTACAATGAGCAGTTCTTC.

The CDR3 region is CASSLLERWNSPLHF. The CDR3 DNA is TGTGCCAGCAGCTTACTCGAAAGGTGGAATTCACCCCTCCACTTT. This chain joins TRBV7-3 and TRBJ1-6; D ambiguous. Germline CDR1 is SGHTA and CDR2 is FQGTGA. The germline V and J ends were trimmed by 2 bases and 7 bases, with 12 bases remaining between them. This CDR3 comprises 15 residues. Full variable domain (outside the CDR3, taken from reference TRBV7-3 and TRBJ1-6): GAGVSQTPSNKVTEKGKYVELRCDPISGHTALYWYRQSLGQGPEFLIYFQGTGAADDSGLPNDRFFAVRPEGSVSTLKIQRTERGDSAVYLCASSLLERWNSPLHFGNGTRLTVT.

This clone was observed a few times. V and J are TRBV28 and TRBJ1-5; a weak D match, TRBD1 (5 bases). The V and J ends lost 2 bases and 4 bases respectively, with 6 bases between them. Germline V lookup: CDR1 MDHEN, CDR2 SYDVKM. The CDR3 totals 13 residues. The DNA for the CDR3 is TGTGCCAGCAGTTTACAGGGAAATCAGCCCCAGCATTTT. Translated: CASSLQGNQPQHF. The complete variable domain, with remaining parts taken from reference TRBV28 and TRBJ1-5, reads DVKVTQSSRYLVKRTGEKVFLECVQDMDHENMFWYRQDPGLGLRLIYFSYDVKMKEKGDIPEGYSVSREKKERFSLILESASTNQTSMYLCASSLQGNQPQHFGDGTRLSIL.

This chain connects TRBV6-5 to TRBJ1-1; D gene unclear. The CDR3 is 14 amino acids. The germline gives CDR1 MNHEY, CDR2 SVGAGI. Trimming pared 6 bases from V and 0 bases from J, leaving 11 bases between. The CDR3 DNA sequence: TGTGCCAGCAGCGCTGGGATTATGAACACTGAAGCTTTCTTT. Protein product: CASSAGIMNTEAFF.

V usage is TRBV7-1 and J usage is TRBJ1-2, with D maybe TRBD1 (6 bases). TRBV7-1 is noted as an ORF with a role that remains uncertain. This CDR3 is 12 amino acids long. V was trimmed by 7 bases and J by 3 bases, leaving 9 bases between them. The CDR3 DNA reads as TGTGCCAGCACAGCAGGGGACTATGGCTACACCTTC. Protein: CASTAGDYGYTF.

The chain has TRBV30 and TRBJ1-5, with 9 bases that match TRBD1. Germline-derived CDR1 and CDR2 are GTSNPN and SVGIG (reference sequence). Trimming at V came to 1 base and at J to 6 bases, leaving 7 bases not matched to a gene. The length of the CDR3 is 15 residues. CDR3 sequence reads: CAWSGTGVGIQPQHF. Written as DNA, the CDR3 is TGTGCCTGGAGTGGGACAGGGGTTGGGATTCAGCCCCAGCATTTT.

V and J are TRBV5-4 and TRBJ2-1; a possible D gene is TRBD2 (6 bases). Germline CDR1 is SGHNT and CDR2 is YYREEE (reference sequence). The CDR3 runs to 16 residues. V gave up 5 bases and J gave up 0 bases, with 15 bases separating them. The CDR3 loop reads CASSHLLASSYNEQFF. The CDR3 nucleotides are TGTGCCAGCAGTCATTTACTAGCCAGCTCCTACAATGAGCAGTTCTTC.

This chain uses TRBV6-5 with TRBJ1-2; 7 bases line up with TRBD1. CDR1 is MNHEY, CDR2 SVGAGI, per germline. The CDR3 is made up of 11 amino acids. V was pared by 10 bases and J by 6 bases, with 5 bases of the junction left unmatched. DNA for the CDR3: TGTGCCATCGAGGGGGCGGATGGCTACACCTTC. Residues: CAIEGADGYTF.

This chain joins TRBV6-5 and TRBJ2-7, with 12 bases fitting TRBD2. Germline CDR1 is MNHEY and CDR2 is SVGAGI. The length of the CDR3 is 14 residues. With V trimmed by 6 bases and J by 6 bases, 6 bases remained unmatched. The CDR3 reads CASSSLAGGPEQYF. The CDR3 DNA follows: TGTGCCAGCAGCTCACTAGCGGGAGGTCCCGAGCAGTACTTC.

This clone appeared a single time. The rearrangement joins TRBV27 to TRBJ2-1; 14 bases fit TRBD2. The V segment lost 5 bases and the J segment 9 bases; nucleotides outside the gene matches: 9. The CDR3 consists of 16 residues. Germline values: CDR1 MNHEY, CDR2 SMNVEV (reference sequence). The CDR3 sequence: CASSPQGLAGDGEQFF. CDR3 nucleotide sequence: TGTGCCAGCAGTCCCCAGGGACTAGCGGGAGATGGTGAGCAGTTCTTC.

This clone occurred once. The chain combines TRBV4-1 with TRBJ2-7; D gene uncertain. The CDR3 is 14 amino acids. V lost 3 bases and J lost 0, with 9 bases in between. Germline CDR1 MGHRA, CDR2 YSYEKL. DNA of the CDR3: TGCGCCAGCAGCCACGTCTCCAACTCCTACGAGCAGTACTTC. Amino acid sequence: CASSHVSNSYEQYF.

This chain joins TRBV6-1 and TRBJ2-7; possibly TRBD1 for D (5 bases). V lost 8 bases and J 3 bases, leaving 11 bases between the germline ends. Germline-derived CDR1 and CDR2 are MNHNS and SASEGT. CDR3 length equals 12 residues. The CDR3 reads CASGPQGYEQYF. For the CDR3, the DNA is TGTGCCAGCGGCCCCCAGGGCTACGAGCAGTACTTC.

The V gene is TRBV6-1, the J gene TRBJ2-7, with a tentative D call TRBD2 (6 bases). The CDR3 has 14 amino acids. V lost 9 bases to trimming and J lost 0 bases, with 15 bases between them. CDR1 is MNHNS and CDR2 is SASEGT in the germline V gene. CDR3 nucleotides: TGTGCCAGTAAGACCGGGACTTCCTCCTACGAGCAGTACTTC. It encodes CASKTGTSSYEQYF.

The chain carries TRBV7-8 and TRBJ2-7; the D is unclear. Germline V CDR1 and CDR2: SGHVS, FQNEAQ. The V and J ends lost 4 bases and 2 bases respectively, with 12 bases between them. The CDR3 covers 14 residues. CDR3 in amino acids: CASSSDDSPYEQYF. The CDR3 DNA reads TGTGCCAGCAGCTCGGACGATTCCCCCTACGAGCAGTACTTC.

The CDR3 sequence is CAWSTQREQYF. The CDR3 nucleotides are TGTGCCTGGAGTACCCAGAGGGAGCAGTACTTC. The V gene is TRBV30, the J gene TRBJ2-7; D gene uncertain. The V end was cut by 2 bases, the J end by 7 bases, with 9 bases between. This CDR3 spans 11 amino acids. CDR1 and CDR2 (germline): GTSNPN, SVGIG (reference sequence).

The CDR3, as DNA: TGTGCCAGCAGCTTTTCAGGTGGTAAAAATGAGCAGTTCTTC. Residues: CASSFSGGKNEQFF. The chain links TRBV7-9 to TRBJ2-1, with unresolved D. Germline V CDR1 and CDR2: SEHNR, FQNEAQ (reference sequence). Trimming stripped 3 bases from V and 7 bases from J, with 13 bases between. There are 14 residues in the CDR3.

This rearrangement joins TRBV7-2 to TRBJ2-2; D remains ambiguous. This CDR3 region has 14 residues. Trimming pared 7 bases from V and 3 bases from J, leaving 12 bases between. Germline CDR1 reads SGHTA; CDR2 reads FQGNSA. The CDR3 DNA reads TGTGCCAGCACCAACCTCTTGCACACCGGGGAGCTGTTTTTT. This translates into CASTNLLHTGELFF.

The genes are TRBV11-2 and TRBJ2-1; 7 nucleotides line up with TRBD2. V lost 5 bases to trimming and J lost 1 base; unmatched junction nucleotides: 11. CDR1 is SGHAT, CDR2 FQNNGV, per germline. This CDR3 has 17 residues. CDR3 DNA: TGTGCCAGCAGCCCTACCAGTCCCGGGAGGTCCTACAATGAGCAGTTCTTC. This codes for CASSPTSPGRSYNEQFF.

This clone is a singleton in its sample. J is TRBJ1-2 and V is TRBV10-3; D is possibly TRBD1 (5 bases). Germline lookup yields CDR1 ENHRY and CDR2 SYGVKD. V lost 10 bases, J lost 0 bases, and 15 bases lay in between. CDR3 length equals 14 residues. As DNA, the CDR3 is TGTGCCACTTCTCTGGGGGTAGCTAACTATGGCTACACCTTC. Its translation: CATSLGVANYGYTF.